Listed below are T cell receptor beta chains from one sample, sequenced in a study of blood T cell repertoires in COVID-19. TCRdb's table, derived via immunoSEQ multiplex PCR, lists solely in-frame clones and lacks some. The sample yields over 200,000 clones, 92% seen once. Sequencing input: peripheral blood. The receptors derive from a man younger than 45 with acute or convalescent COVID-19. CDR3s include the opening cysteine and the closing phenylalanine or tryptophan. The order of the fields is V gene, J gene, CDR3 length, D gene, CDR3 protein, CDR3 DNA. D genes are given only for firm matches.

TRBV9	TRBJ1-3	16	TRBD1	CASSVGWDSSGNTIYF	TGTGCCAGCAGCGTCGGGTGGGACAGCTCTGGAAACACCATATATTTT
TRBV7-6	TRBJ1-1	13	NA	CASSFTGNTEAFF	TGTGCCAGCAGCTTCACAGGGAACACTGAAGCTTTCTTT
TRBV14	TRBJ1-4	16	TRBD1	CASSHRRQGIFEKLFF	TGTGCCAGCAGCCATCGCAGACAGGGAATTTTTGAAAAACTGTTTTTT
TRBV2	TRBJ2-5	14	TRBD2	CASTRTSGQETQYF	TGTGCCAGCACCAGGACTAGCGGACAAGAGACCCAGTACTTC
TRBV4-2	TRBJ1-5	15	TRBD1	CASSQWTGGNQPQHF	TGTGCCAGCAGCCAATGGACAGGGGGCAATCAGCCCCAGCATTTT
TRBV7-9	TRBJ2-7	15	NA	CASSTSKLVSYEQYF	TGTGCCAGCAGCACTAGTAAACTTGTGTCCTACGAGCAGTACTTC
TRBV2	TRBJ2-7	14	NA	CASTLMDSRGEQYF	TGTGCCAGCACCCTAATGGACAGCCGGGGAGAGCAGTACTTC
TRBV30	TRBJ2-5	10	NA	CAQARETQYF	TGTGCCCAGGCACGAGAGACCCAGTACTTC
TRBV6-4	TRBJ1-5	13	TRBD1	CASPTGGGQPQHF	TGTGCCAGCCCGACAGGGGGCGGCCAGCCCCAGCATTTT
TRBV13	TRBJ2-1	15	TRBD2	CASFRSGVAYNEQFF	TGTGCCAGCTTCCGGAGCGGGGTTGCCTACAATGAGCAGTTCTTC